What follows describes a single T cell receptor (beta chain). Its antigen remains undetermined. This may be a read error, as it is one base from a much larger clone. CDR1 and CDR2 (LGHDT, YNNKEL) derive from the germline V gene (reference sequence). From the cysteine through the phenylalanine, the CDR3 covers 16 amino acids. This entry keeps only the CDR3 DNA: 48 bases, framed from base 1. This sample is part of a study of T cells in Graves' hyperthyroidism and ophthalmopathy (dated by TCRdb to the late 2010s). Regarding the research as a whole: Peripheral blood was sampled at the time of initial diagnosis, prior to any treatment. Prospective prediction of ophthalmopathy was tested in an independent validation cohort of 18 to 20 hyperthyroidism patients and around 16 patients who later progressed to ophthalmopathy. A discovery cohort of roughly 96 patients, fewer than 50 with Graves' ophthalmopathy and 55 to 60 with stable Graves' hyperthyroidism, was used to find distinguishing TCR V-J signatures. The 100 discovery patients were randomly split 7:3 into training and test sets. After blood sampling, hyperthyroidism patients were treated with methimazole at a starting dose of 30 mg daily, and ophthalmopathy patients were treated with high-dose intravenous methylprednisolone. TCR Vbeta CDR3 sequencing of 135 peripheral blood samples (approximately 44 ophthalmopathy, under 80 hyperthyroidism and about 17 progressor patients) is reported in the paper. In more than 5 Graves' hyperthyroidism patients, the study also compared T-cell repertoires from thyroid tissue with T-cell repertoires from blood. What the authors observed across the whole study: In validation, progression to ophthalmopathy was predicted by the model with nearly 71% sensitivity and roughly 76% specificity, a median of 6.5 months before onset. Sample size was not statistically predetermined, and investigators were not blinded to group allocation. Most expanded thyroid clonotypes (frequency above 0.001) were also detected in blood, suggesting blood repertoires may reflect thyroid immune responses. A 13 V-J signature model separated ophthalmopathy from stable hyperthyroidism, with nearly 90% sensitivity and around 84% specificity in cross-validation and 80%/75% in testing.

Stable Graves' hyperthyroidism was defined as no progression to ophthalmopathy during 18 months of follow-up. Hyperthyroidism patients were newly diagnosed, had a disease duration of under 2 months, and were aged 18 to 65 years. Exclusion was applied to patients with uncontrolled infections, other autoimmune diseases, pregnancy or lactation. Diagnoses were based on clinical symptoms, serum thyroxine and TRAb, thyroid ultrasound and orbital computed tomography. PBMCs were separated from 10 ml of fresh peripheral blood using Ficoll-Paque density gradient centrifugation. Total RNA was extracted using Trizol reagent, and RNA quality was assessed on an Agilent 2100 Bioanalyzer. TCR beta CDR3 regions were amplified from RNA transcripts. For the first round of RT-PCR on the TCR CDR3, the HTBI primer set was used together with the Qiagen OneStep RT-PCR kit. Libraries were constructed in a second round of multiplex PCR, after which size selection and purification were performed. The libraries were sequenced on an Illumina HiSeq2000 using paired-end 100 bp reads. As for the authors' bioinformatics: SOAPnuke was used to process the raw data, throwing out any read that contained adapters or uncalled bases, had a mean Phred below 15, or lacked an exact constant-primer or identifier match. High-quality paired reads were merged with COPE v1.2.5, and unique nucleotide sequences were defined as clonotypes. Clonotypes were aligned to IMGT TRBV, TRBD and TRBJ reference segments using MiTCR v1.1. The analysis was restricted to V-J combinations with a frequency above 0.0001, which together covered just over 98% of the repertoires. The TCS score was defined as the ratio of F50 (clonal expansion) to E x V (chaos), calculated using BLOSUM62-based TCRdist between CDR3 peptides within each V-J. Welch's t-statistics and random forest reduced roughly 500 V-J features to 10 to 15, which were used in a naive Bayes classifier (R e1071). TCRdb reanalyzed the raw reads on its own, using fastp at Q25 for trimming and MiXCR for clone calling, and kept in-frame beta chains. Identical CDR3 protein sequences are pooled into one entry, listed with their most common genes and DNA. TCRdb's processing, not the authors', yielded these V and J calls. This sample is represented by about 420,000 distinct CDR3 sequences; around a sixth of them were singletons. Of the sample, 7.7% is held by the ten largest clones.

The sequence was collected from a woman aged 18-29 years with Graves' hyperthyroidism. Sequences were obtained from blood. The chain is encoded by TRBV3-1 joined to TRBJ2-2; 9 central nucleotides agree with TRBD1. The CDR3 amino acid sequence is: CASSQHGTGKTGEPFF. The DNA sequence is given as TGTGCCAGCAGCCAACACGGGACAGGGAAGACCGGGGAGCCGTTTTTT.